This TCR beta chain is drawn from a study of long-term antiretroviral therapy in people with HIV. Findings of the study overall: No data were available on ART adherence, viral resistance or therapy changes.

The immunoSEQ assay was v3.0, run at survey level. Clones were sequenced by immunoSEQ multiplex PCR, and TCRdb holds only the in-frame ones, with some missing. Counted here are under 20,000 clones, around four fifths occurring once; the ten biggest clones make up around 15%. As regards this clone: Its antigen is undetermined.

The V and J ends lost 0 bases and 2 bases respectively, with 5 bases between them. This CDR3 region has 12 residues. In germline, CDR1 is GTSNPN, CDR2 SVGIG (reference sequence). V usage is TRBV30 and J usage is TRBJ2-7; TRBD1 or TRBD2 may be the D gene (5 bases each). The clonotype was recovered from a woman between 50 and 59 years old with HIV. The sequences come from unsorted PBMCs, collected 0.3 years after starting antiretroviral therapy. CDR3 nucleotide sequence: TGTGCCTGGAGTGTGGGGGCCTACGAGCAGTACTTC. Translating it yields CAWSVGAYEQYF.